This T cell receptor (beta chain) appears in the sequencing data of a study of blood T cell repertoires in COVID-19. Study-wide context: The study drew acute and convalescent COVID-19 samples from the United States, Italy and Spain. PBMCs, B-cell-depleted T cells, or T cells provided the cDNA or gDNA that made up the material.

TCRdb's copy holds only in-frame clones and misses some; the assay was immunoSEQ multiplex PCR. This sample has about 70,000 clones, with around 77% found just once. V dropped 2 bases and J dropped 5 bases, with 9 bases sitting between them. The CDR3 runs to 13 residues. CDR1 and CDR2 (germline): MNHEY, SVGEGT. This TCR was sampled from a human donor in a cohort sampled during active COVID-19. V and J are TRBV6-2 or TRBV6-3 and TRBJ1-1; weak D call: TRBD1 (5 bases). The specimen sequenced was peripheral blood. The CDR3 nucleotides are TGTGCCAGCAGTTACCCGGGGGAGACTGAAGCTTTCTTT. Translated: CASSYPGETEAFF.